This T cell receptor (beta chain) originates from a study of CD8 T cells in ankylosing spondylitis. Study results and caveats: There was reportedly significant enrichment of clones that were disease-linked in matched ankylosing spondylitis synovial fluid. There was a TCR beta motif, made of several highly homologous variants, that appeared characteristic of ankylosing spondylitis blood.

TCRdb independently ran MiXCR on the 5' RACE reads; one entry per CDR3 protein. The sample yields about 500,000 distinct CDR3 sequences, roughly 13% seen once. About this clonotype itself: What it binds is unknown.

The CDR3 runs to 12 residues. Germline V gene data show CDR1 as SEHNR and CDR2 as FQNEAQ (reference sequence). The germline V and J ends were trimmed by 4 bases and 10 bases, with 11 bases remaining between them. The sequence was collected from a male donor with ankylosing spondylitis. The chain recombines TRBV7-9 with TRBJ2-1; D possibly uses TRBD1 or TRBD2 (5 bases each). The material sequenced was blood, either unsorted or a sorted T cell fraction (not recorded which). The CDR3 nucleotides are TGTGCCAGCAGCTCGAGGTGGGACGAGCAGTTCTTC. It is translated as CASSSRWDEQFF. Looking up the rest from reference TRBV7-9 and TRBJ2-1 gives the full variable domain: DTGVSQNPRHKITKRGQNVTFRCDPISEHNRLYWYRQTLGQGPEFLTYFQNEAQLEKSRLLSDRFSAERPKGSFSTLEIQRTEQGDSAMYLCASSSRWDEQFFGPGTRLTVL.